This T cell receptor (beta chain) was captured by sequencing in a study of identical twins. This clonotype was detected ten times or more. Germline trimming cut 5 bases from V and 3 bases from J; bases unmatched to any gene: 3. The CDR3 covers 13 residues. The germline V gene has CDR1 PRHDT and CDR2 FYEKMQ (reference sequence). TCRdb reanalysed the 5' RACE reads using MiXCR and keeps one entry per CDR3 protein. The sample lists 1.5 million to 2 million distinct CDR3 sequences, about 30% occurring once. Everyone who donated was a healthy Caucasian. The sequencing sample was made of cord blood. The gene calls are TRBV13 and TRBJ1-2, with 7 bases matching TRBD1. The TCR comes from a newborn girl in good health. This CDR3 reads CASSHRGDYGYTF. In DNA, the CDR3 is TGTGCCAGCAGCCACAGGGGTGACTATGGCTACACCTTC. The complete variable domain, with remaining parts taken from reference TRBV13 and TRBJ1-2, reads AAGVIQSPRHLIKEKRETATLKCYPIPRHDTVYWYQQGPGQDPQFLISFYEKMQSDKGSIPDRFSAQQFSDYHSELNMSSLELGDSALYFCASSHRGDYGYTFGSGTRLTVV.